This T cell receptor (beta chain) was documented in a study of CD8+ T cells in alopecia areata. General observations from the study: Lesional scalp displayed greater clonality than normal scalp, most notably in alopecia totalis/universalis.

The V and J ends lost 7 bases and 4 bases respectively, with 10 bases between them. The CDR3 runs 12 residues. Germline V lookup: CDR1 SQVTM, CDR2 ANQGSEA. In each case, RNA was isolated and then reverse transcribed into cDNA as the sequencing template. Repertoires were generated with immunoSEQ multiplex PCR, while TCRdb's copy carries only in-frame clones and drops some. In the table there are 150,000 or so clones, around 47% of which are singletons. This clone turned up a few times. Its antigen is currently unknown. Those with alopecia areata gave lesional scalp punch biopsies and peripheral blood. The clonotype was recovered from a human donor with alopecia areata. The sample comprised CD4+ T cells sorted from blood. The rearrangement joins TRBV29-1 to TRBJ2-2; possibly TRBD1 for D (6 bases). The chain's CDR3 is CSADRPTGELFF. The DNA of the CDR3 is TGCAGCGCCGACAGGCCCACCGGGGAGCTGTTTTTT.